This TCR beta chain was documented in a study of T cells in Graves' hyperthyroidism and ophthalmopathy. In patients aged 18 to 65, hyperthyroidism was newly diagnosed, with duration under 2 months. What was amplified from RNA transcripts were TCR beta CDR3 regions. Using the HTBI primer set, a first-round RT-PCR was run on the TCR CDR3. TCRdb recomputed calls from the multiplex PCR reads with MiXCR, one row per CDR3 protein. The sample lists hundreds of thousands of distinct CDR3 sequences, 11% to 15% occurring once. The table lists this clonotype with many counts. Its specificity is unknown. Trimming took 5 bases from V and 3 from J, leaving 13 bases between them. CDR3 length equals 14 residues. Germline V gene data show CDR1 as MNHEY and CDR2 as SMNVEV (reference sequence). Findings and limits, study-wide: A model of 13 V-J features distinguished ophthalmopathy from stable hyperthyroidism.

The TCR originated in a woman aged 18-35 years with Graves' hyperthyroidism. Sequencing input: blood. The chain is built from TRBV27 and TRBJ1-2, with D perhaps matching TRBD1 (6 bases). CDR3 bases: TGTGCCAGCAGTAAACAGGGTCCGGACTATGGCTACACCTTC. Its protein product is CASSKQGPDYGYTF.